The following is a TCR beta chain sequence with its context. The sample belongs to a study of CD8 T cells in Susac syndrome. V dropped 0 bases and J dropped 6; count of bases not matched to a gene: 4. This CDR3 has 15 residues. Germline lookup yields CDR1 PRHDT and CDR2 FYEKMQ (reference sequence). RNA totalling roughly 0.45 to 1 ug underwent reverse transcription with random hexamers. The immunoSEQ assay covered 54 Vbeta and 13 Jbeta segments for CDR3. TCRdb re-analysed the immunoSEQ multiplex PCR reads in MiXCR, keeping a single row per CDR3 protein. Of 100,000 to 150,000 distinct CDR3 sequences in the sample, around 80% were seen once. In blood CD8+ and CD4+ T cells, TCR beta underwent sequencing. The multiple sclerosis control group was made up of treatment-naive patients with stable or active relapsing-remitting disease. TEMRA cells were FACS-enriched, with CD8+ and CD4+ T cells isolated negatively.

The sequence derives from a human donor with multiple sclerosis. The rearrangement joins TRBV13 to TRBJ2-1, with 8 bases that match TRBD2. The sample was CD8+ T cells from PBMCs. CDR3 sequence (DNA): TGTGCCAGCAGCTTAGGAGCGGGAGAAGGCAATGAGCAGTTCTTC. It encodes CASSLGAGEGNEQFF.